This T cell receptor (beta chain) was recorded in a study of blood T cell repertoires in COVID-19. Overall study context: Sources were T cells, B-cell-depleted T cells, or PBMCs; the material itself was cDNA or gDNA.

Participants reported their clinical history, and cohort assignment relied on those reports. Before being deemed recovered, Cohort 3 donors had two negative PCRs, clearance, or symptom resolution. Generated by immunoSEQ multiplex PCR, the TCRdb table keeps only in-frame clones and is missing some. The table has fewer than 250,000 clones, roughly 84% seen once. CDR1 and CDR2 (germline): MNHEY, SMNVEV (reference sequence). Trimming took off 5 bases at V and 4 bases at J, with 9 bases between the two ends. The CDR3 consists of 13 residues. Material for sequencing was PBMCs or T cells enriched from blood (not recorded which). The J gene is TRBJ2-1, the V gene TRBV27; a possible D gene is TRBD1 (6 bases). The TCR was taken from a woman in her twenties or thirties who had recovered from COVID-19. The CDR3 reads CASSEGVYNEQFF. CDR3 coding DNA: TGTGCCAGCAGTGAGGGGGTATACAATGAGCAGTTCTTC.